The 17 T cell receptor beta chains in this list originate from one sample, sequenced in a study of cytotoxic CD8 clonotypes in ibrutinib-treated CLL. The repertoire was sequenced with immunoSEQ multiplex PCR; TCRdb's copy has only in-frame clones and lacks some. The table records approximately 280,000 clones, more than 70% of them present only once. The specimen comprised PBMCs, sampled at disease progression, from a patient treated with ibrutinib. The receptors come from a human donor with chronic lymphocytic leukemia.

The rearrangement uses TRBV6-5 and TRBJ2-3; D not resolved. Germline CDR1 and CDR2: MNHEY and SVGAGI. V was pared by 4 bases and J by 2 bases, with 7 bases between. CDR3 size: 13 residues. CDR3: CASSWENTDTQYF. The CDR3 DNA reads as TGTGCCAGCAGTTGGGAAAACACAGATACGCAGTATTTT.

V is TRBV11-2 and J is TRBJ2-3; maybe TRBD2 (6 bases). This CDR3 has 15 residues. CDR1 is SGHAT, CDR2 FQNNGV, per germline. Between the trimmed V and J ends, which lost 3 bases and 2 bases, there was a span of 12 bases. Written as DNA, the CDR3 is TGTGCCAGCAGCTTCGGGAGAAGAGTCACAGATACGCAGTATTTT. Protein product: CASSFGRRVTDTQYF. Together with reference TRBV11-2 and TRBJ2-3, the CDR3 gives the full variable domain: EAGVAQSPRYKIIEKRQSVAFWCNPISGHATLYWYQQILGQGPKLLIQFQNNGVVDDSQLPKDRFSAERLKGVDSTLKIQPAKLEDSAVYLCASSFGRRVTDTQYFGPGTRLTVL.

This chain connects TRBV5-1 to TRBJ2-3; perhaps TRBD2 as D (6 bases). Per the germline V gene, CDR1 is SGHRS and CDR2 is YFSETQ. This CDR3 contains 15 residues. V lost 6 bases to trimming and J lost 2 bases, with 16 bases between them. The CDR3 loop reads CASTWPGDPTDTQYF. The CDR3 bases are TGCGCCAGCACCTGGCCGGGGGATCCCACAGATACGCAGTATTTT. Based on the CDR3 plus reference TRBV5-1 and TRBJ2-3, the full variable domain is KAGVTQTPRYLIKTRGQQVTLSCSPISGHRSVSWYQQTPGQGLQFLFEYFSETQRNKGNFPGRFSGRQFSNSRSEMNVSTLELGDSALYLCASTWPGDPTDTQYFGPGTRLTVL.

Turning to this clone: At one of its ends the junction is not consistent with the germline gene, which may arise from a read error. This sequence joins TRBV9 and TRBJ1-2, with D uncertain. Germline V gene data show CDR1 as SGDLS and CDR2 as YYNGEE. The CDR3 is made up of 13 amino acids. For the CDR3, the DNA is TGTGCCAGCAGCGTACTTTCTTCAGCCCCCGGCAGCTTC. This codes for CASSVLSSAPGSF.

This chain joins TRBV9 and TRBJ1-1, with D perhaps matching TRBD1 (5 bases). Germline-derived CDR1 and CDR2 are SGDLS and YYNGEE. V dropped 0 bases and J dropped 7 bases, with 13 bases sitting between them. The CDR3 has 14 amino acids. CDR3 in DNA: TGTGCCAGCAGCGTAGGACAGCGGCCCTTTGAAGCTTTCTTT. It codes for CASSVGQRPFEAFF. Full variable domain (outside the CDR3, taken from reference TRBV9 and TRBJ1-1): DSGVTQTPKHLITATGQRVTLRCSPRSGDLSVYWYQQSLDQGLQFLIQYYNGEERAKGNILERFSAQQFPDLHSELNLSSLELGDSALYFCASSVGQRPFEAFFGQGTRLTVV.

The rearrangement uses TRBV4-3 and TRBJ2-1; 8 bases match TRBD2. The CDR3 runs 17 residues. Per germline, CDR1 LGHNA and CDR2 YSLEER. V shed 0 bases, J shed 8 bases, and the junction held 12 bases outside the gene matches. The CDR3: CASSQEGWSGSPDEQFF. In DNA form, the CDR3 reads TGCGCCAGCAGCCAAGAGGGTTGGAGCGGGAGCCCGGATGAGCAGTTCTTC.

This sequence joins TRBV6-6 and TRBJ2-7, with 10 bases identical to TRBD2. After removal of 0 bases from V and 4 bases from J, the junction contained 6 bases not matched to a gene. This CDR3 contains 16 residues. Germline CDR1 MNHNY, CDR2 SVGAGI (reference sequence). This CDR3 is CASSYSIPSGRYEQYF. Here the CDR3 DNA reads TGTGCCAGCAGTTACTCGATCCCTAGCGGGAGATACGAGCAGTACTTC.

This clone was seen only a few times. J is TRBJ1-5 and V is TRBV27, with no clear D. Deletions cut 4 bases from V and 9 bases from J, with 22 bases between. There are 16 residues in the CDR3. Germline CDR1 reads MNHEY; CDR2 reads SMNVEV (reference sequence). The CDR3 coding sequence is TGTGCCAGCAGTTCTTCCCCGACATTCTCGAGTCTGCCCCAGCATTTT. The encoded protein is CASSSSPTFSSLPQHF.

V usage is TRBV11-2 and J usage is TRBJ2-1; TRBD2 might be the D (6 bases). Trimming shortened V by 2 bases and J by 9 bases, and 11 bases separated the two germline ends. Germline V gene lookup returns CDR1 SGHAT and CDR2 FQNNGV. The CDR3 has 13 amino acids. This chain's CDR3 is CASSLRELVEQFF. The CDR3 nucleotides are TGTGCCAGCAGCTTACGGGAGTTGGTTGAGCAGTTCTTC.

The V and J genes are TRBV6-5 and TRBJ2-3; D possibly matches TRBD1 or TRBD2 (5 bases each). CDR1 is MNHEY and CDR2 is SVGAGI in the germline V gene. The ends were cut back, 0 bases at V and 2 bases at J, with 9 bases in the middle. The CDR3 spans 15 residues. CDR3 DNA: TGTGCCAGCAGTTACTCGAGAGGGGTCACAGATACGCAGTATTTT. Translation: CASSYSRGVTDTQYF.

CDR3 DNA: TGTGCCAGCAGCTCCGGACAGGGTTACCACGAGCAGTACTTC. Protein sequence: CASSSGQGYHEQYF. The V gene is TRBV5-4, the J gene TRBJ2-7; 8 bases line up with TRBD1. V trimming: 3 bases; J trimming: 5 bases; junction bases outside the gene matches: 7. Germline CDR1 SGHNT, CDR2 YYREEE (reference sequence). This CDR3 region has 14 residues.

V gene TRBV27 combines with J gene TRBJ2-2; 11 nucleotides match TRBD2. V shed 5 bases and J 9 bases; nucleotides not matched to a gene: 23. This CDR3 contains 20 residues. Germline values: CDR1 MNHEY, CDR2 SMNVEV (reference sequence). In DNA form, the CDR3 reads TGTGCCAGCAGTCCGGGACAGGGAAAACTAGCGGGAGTCCGCGGCTGGGAGCTGTTTTTT. Its protein product is CASSPGQGKLAGVRGWELFF.

V and J are TRBV2 and TRBJ2-7, with 7 bases matching TRBD1. The CDR3 spans 12 residues. V trimming: 5 bases; J trimming: 9 bases; junction bases outside the gene matches: 7. CDR1 SNHLY and CDR2 FYNNEI come from the germline V gene. CDR3 sequence (DNA): TGTGCCAGCAGTAGGGGGCTACAGGCGCAGTACTTC. Translated, it gives CASSRGLQAQYF. The variable domain in full, with the rest retrieved from reference TRBV2 and TRBJ2-7, is EPEVTQTPSHQVTQMGQEVILRCVPISNHLYFYWYRQILGQKVEFLVSFYNNEISEKSEIFDDQFSVERPDGSNFTLKIRSTKLEDSAMYFCASSRGLQAQYFGPGTRLTVT.

The sample holds one count of this clone. The rearrangement uses TRBV2 and TRBJ1-2; no definite D call. Germline assignment: CDR1 SNHLY and CDR2 FYNNEI. Trimming took 6 bases from V and 4 from J, leaving 9 bases between them. The CDR3 covers 12 residues. CDR3 in amino acids: CASRDLPYGYTF. In nucleotides, the CDR3 is TGTGCCAGCAGGGACCTTCCCTATGGCTACACCTTC.

The V call is TRBV7-9, the J call TRBJ1-1, with 9 nucleotides matching TRBD1. CDR3 length equals 15 residues. Germline assignment: CDR1 SEHNR and CDR2 FQNEAQ (reference sequence). With V trimmed by 5 bases and J by 11 bases, 15 bases remained unmatched. The chain's CDR3 is CASSGWDRDITKAFF. In nucleotides, the CDR3 is TGTGCCAGCAGCGGATGGGACAGGGATATCACTAAGGCTTTCTTT.

The rearrangement uses TRBV11-2 and TRBJ2-2; maybe TRBD2 (7 bases). Per the germline V gene, CDR1 is SGHAT and CDR2 is FQNNGV. This CDR3 contains 17 residues. Trimming pared 5 bases from V and 4 bases from J, leaving 20 bases between. Here the CDR3 DNA reads TGTGCCAGCAGCCGCCGAGTGGGGGGGCTAGGCACCGGGGAGCTGTTTTTT. It is translated as CASSRRVGGLGTGELFF.

By share of the sample, this clone is hyperexpanded. V gene TRBV15 combines with J gene TRBJ1-1; no reliable D call. Germline CDR1 reads LNHNV; CDR2 reads YYDKDF (reference sequence). V was cut by 0 bases and J by 6 bases, with 11 bases left in between. The CDR3 sequence is 14 residues long. The CDR3 sequence: CATSRDGLEPEAFF. The CDR3 DNA reads TGTGCCACCAGCAGAGATGGGTTGGAGCCTGAAGCTTTCTTT.